Listed here are 17 T cell receptor beta chains from one sample, sequenced in a study of blood T cells in healthy people across ages. A second PCR, run for about 6 to 12 cycles, used a sample-barcoded 5' primer plus a J-beta primer mix. Using its own MiXCR run on the 5' RACE reads, TCRdb lists one record per CDR3 protein. The top ten hold 0.65% to 0.75% of the sample, which has some 1,000,000 distinct CDR3 sequences, almost 25% seen once. These data were also filed under a second study, of T cells of mothers and their children.

Sample: blood. The receptor set was obtained from a girl aged 2 to 10 in good health.

This clonotype was detected only a few times. The rearrangement links TRBV29-1 to TRBJ1-3, with D maybe TRBD1 (5 bases). This CDR3 comprises 13 residues. Trimming cost V 5 bases and J 4 bases, with 12 bases left between them. CDR1 and CDR2 (germline): SQVTM, ANQGSEA. For the CDR3, the DNA is TGCAGCGTTCAGGGTCTTCTCGGAAACACCATATATTTT. Its translation is CSVQGLLGNTIYF.

This chain joins TRBV4-2 and TRBJ1-2, with D possibly being TRBD1 (6 bases). The germline gives CDR1 LGHNA, CDR2 YNFKEQ. V was clipped by 3 bases and J by 8 bases, with 13 bases between them. This CDR3 is built from 13 residues. CDR3 in amino acids: CASSQGGGPGYTF. The DNA for the CDR3 is TGTGCCAGCAGCCAGGGCGGGGGGCCAGGCTACACCTTC.

The V call is TRBV9, the J call TRBJ2-6; no clear D. Trimming shortened V by 2 bases and J by 2 bases, and 11 bases separated the two germline ends. Per germline, CDR1 SGDLS and CDR2 YYNGEE. The CDR3 has 16 amino acids. The CDR3 is CASSVGSLPGANVLTF. The CDR3 DNA sequence: TGTGCCAGCAGCGTCGGCTCCCTCCCTGGGGCCAACGTCCTGACTTTC.

The chain joins TRBV9 to TRBJ2-3, with TRBD2 as a possible D gene (6 bases). The CDR3 length is 15 residues. V gave up 2 bases and J gave up 6 bases, with 16 bases separating them. The germline gives CDR1 SGDLS, CDR2 YYNGEE. The CDR3 loop is CASSVGGNGRDTQYF. The CDR3 DNA sequence: TGTGCCAGCAGCGTCGGGGGTAATGGAAGGGATACGCAGTATTTT.

The chain employs TRBV7-2 and TRBJ1-4; 8 positions match TRBD1. Germline CDR1 and CDR2: SGHTA and FQGNSA. There are 14 residues in the CDR3. J lost 7 bases, V lost 6 bases, and 7 bases had no gene match. This chain's CDR3 is CASRPGGASEKLFF. The DNA for the CDR3 is TGTGCCAGCAGGCCAGGGGGCGCGAGTGAAAAACTGTTTTTT.

This clonotype showed up just a few times. The chain links TRBV3-1 to TRBJ2-7; tentatively, D is TRBD1 or TRBD2 (5 bases each). From germline, CDR1 is LGHDT and CDR2 YNNKEL (reference sequence). The CDR3 consists of 14 residues. Trimming pared 0 bases from V and 2 bases from J, leaving 8 bases between. Here the CDR3 DNA reads TGTGCCAGCAGCCAAGATTTGGGACCCTACGAGCAGTACTTC. It specifies CASSQDLGPYEQYF.

The chain employs TRBV20-1 and TRBJ2-1, with D possibly TRBD1 on 5 matching bases. Trimming cost V 0 bases and J 14 bases, with 17 bases left between them. This CDR3 is 13 amino acids long. Germline V CDR1 and CDR2: DFQATT, SNEGSKA (reference sequence). The DNA of the CDR3 is TGCAGTGCTAGAGAACAGGCAGCGACCGTCGAGTTCTTC. This gives the protein CSAREQAATVEFF.

This chain links TRBV24-1 with TRBJ2-5, with 8 bases lining up with TRBD2. The CDR3 consists of 13 residues. The junction had 4 bases not matched to a gene; V was cut back by 6 bases and J by 5 bases. Germline V gene data show CDR1 as KGHDR and CDR2 as SFDVKD. CDR3 sequence reads: CATSSGGGETQYF. CDR3 DNA sequence: TGTGCCACCAGTAGCGGGGGCGGTGAGACCCAGTACTTC.

This chain connects TRBV15 to TRBJ1-4; 9 nucleotides line up with TRBD1. The germline gives CDR1 LNHNV, CDR2 YYDKDF (reference sequence). The CDR3 sequence is 16 residues long. V lost 5 bases and J lost 7; bases outside the gene matches: 11. In DNA form, the CDR3 reads TGTGCCACCAGCGAAGGGACAGGGAGGACGGGTGAAAAACTGTTTTTT. It yields the protein CATSEGTGRTGEKLFF. Drawing the rest from reference TRBV15 and TRBJ1-4, the complete variable domain is DAMVIQNPRYQVTQFGKPVTLSCSQTLNHNVMYWYQQKSSQAPKLLFHYYDKDFNNEADTPDNFQSRRPNTSFCFLDIRSPGLGDTAMYLCATSEGTGRTGEKLFFGSGTQLSVL.

V usage is TRBV5-1 and J usage is TRBJ2-1; D is possibly TRBD1 (6 bases). The J call may be in error: the DNA end matches TRBJ2-7 better. The CDR3 contains 14 residues. Germline V gene lookup returns CDR1 SGHRS and CDR2 YFSETQ. The CDR3 nucleotides are TGCGCCAGCAGCTTTGAGACTGGGGGCGGCGAGCAGTACTTC. Translating gives CASSFETGGGEQYF.

This clonotype has a handful of counts. V usage is TRBV29-1 and J usage is TRBJ2-5; D unresolved. The J call may be mistaken, given a closer DNA end match to TRBJ2-1. Germline V gene lookup returns CDR1 SQVTM and CDR2 ANQGSEA. This CDR3 region has 15 residues. The CDR3 nucleotides read TGCAGCGTTGAAGCGGGCTCACACTCCACCAATGAGCAGTTCTTC. This codes for CSVEAGSHSTNEQFF.

This clonotype has a handful of counts. This sequence joins TRBV27 and TRBJ2-7; D not resolved. The CDR3 contains 13 residues. Trimming left V 4 bases short and J 2 bases short, with 9 bases between. Looked up from germline, CDR1 is MNHEY and CDR2 is SMNVEV (reference sequence). This chain's CDR3 is CASSYSRTYEQYF. CDR3 coding DNA: TGTGCCAGCAGTTATTCCCGAACCTACGAGCAGTACTTC.

This clonotype turned up a few times. V usage is TRBV7-3 and J usage is TRBJ1-4, with 10 bases aligning to TRBD1. The V gene end was trimmed by 0 bases and the J gene end by 5 bases; junction bases not matched to a gene: 9. This CDR3 is built from 18 residues. Germline V gene lookup returns CDR1 SGHTA and CDR2 FQGTGA. Here the CDR3 DNA reads TGTGCCAGCAGCTTAACGTCCGGGACAGGGGAGACAAATGAAAAACTGTTTTTT. Protein sequence: CASSLTSGTGETNEKLFF.

Many counts were recorded for this clonotype. The chain carries TRBV5-1 and TRBJ1-2, with 7 bases that match TRBD1. The junction had 5 bases not matched to a gene; V was cut back by 4 bases and J by 2 bases. Germline V gene sequence: CDR1 SGHRS, CDR2 YFSETQ. This CDR3 contains 14 residues. CDR3 in DNA: TGCGCCAGCAGCACACGGGACAGAAACTATGGCTACACCTTC. Its protein product is CASSTRDRNYGYTF.

This clonotype was counted only a few times. The chain recombines TRBV25-1 with TRBJ2-1; TRBD2 matches 11 bases. CDR3 length: 16 residues. Germline V gives CDR1 MGHDK, CDR2 SYGVNS. Trimming removed 5 bases from V and 1 base from J; junction bases left unmatched: 4. In nucleotides, the CDR3 is TGTGCCAGCAGTCCTATAGCGGGAGGGTCCTACAATGAGCAGTTCTTC. Its protein is CASSPIAGGSYNEQFF. The full variable domain, rest sourced from reference TRBV25-1 and TRBJ2-1, is EADIYQTPRYLVIGTGKKITLECSQTMGHDKMYWYQQDPGMELHLIHYSYGVNSTEKGDLSSESTVSRIRTEHFPLTLESARPSHTSQYLCASSPIAGGSYNEQFFGPGTRLTVL.

The sample holds many counts of this clonotype. V is TRBV4-3 and J is TRBJ2-7; D might be TRBD1 or TRBD2, each matching 5 bases. The CDR3 covers 14 residues. Trimming shortened V by 0 bases and J by 3 bases, and 9 bases separated the two germline ends. Germline values: CDR1 LGHNA, CDR2 YSLEER. For the CDR3, the DNA is TGCGCCAGCAGCCAAGATAGGGACGACTACGAGCAGTACTTC. Residues: CASSQDRDDYEQYF.

In this sample, this clonotype turned up a few times. A read error may account for a junction end that differs from germline. V and J are TRBV2 and TRBJ2-6; no reliable D call. CDR1 and CDR2 (germline): SNHLY, FYNNEI. This CDR3 is built from 15 residues. In nucleotides, the CDR3 is TGTGCCAGCAGTGAAGATGGGGTTGGGACCAACGTCCTGACTTTC. Its translation is CASSEDGVGTNVLTF.